One TCR beta chain is described in this entry. This clone was found many times. Its recognized antigen is unknown. Base qualities are not at hand, and no much larger clone is one base apart. The entry originates in a study of blood T cell repertoires in COVID-19 (TCRdb year 2020). With respect to the entire study: Samples from collaborators originated in the United States, Italy and Spain and spanned both the acute and convalescent phases of COVID-19. The prospective study material was composed of cDNA or gDNA derived from T cells, B-cell-depleted T cells, or PBMCs. Deeply sampled blood TCRbeta repertoires from subjects exposed to, actively infected with, or recovered from COVID-19 were included in the dataset. A freely available public database, intended as a resource for researchers studying the immune response to SARS-CoV-2, is where the repertoires were released. Samples were obtained from the ongoing ImmuneRACE study (first 160 participants) and from 1,254 subjects provided by 6 global collaborators. Sample metadata almost always included a de-identified subject ID, COVID-19 status, age in years and sex. Where HLA class I and class II types were available, the types were taken from metadata supplied by the sample provider, not from assay-based typing.

Overall study results and their limits: The amount of clinical and demographic metadata varied by source and participant and was provided uncurated.

Whole blood was collected in K2EDTA tubes by collaborating institutions according to the institutions' own protocols. For TCRbeta analysis, collaborators shipped samples as frozen whole blood, isolated PBMCs, or DNA extracted from either of those sample types. The trim is 6 bases for V and 0 bases for J, with a gap of 15 bases between the germline ends. CDR1 and CDR2, per the germline V gene (reference sequence), are LNHDA and SQIVND. The CDR3, cysteine through phenylalanine, is 17 amino acids long. Only CDR3 DNA is held: 51 bases, read in frame from base 1. TCRbeta CDR3 regions were amplified from genomic DNA using the immunoSEQ Assay, a bias-controlled multiplex PCR. Turning to the authors' computational methods: Within the assay, amplification of reference gene primers was used to estimate how many nucleated cells each sample contained. Sequence reads were collapsed and filtered to measure the absolute abundance of every unique TCRbeta CDR3 rearrangement. For each sample, productive Simpson clonality was calculated by taking the square root of Simpson's diversity index across productive rearrangements. Entries here come from immuneACCESS through TCRdb and include only in-frame sequences with V and J called. Some clones fail to appear in such tables; in the studies checked, an unresolved V gene covers under half of the shortfall, and the cause of the remainder is unknown. Clonal size and the V and J genes are those of that table, whereas D and trimming came from the DNA. For this sample there are over 200,000 clones; roughly 87% appear just once. Under 2.5% of the sample is held by the ten biggest clonotypes.

This chain is built from TRBV19 and TRBJ2-6; TRBD1 might be the D gene, on 6 matching bases. Sequenced input: peripheral blood. The receptor was derived from a man aged 40-49 years with active or convalescent COVID-19. The CDR3 region has the sequence CASSRTVGRSGANVLTF. The nucleotide sequence is given as TGTGCCAGTAGCAGGACAGTAGGTCGCTCTGGGGCCAACGTCCTGACTTTC.